This T cell receptor beta chain was found in a study of identical twins. Study-level findings and limits: Beta clonotypes that were abundant in cord blood contained fewer insertions, a pattern absent from memory repertoires.

Comment on this clonotype: Its antigen is as yet unknown.

With V trimmed by 6 bases and J by 2 bases, 6 bases remained unmatched. CDR3 length equals 14 residues. CDR1 and CDR2 from the germline V gene are MNHEY and SVGEGT. TCRdb re-called the 5' RACE reads with MiXCR, one entry per CDR3 protein. This table has nearly 650,000 distinct CDR3 sequences, roughly 7.1% appearing once. The same sample was also used in a study of yellow fever vaccine responses in identical twins.

The sample was PBMCs. The clonotype comes from a woman between 18 and 30 years old in good health. This chain links TRBV6-2 or TRBV6-3 with TRBJ1-1; TRBD1 agrees at 7 bases. As DNA, the CDR3 is TGTGCCAGCAGCCGAGGGACAGCCAACACTGAAGCTTTCTTT. It specifies CASSRGTANTEAFF.